The 6 T cell receptor beta chains given below trace back to one sample, sequenced in a study of cytomegalovirus exposure and HLA in healthy donors. The PCR used 60 Vbeta and 13 Jbeta primers. Profiled with immunoSEQ multiplex PCR; TCRdb holds only in-frame clones, not every one. The sample table sets out approximately 37,000 clones. Sequenced: PBMCs. Source of these receptors: a man between 35 and 55 years old in good health and CMV-seropositive.

The chain employs TRBV5-1 and TRBJ1-2; D gene uncertain. Trimming stripped 1 base from V and 7 bases from J, with 14 bases between. The length of the CDR3 is 14 residues. Germline V gene lookup returns CDR1 SGHRS and CDR2 YFSETQ. The CDR3 DNA sequence: TGCGCCAGCAGCTTGTCCGGGCCTGGAGGTGGCTACACCTTC. It is translated as CASSLSGPGGGYTF.

This chain joins TRBV7-8 and TRBJ1-1, with 7 bases aligning to TRBD1. Germline V gene data show CDR1 as SGHVS and CDR2 as FQNEAQ. V lost 5 bases and J lost 0; bases outside the gene matches: 6. The length of the CDR3 is 15 residues. The CDR3 nucleotides are TGTGCCAGCAGCCTGAGGGGGCCAATGAACACTGAAGCTTTCTTT. Amino acid sequence: CASSLRGPMNTEAFF.

The genes are TRBV18 and TRBJ2-7; D unresolved. V was shortened by 2 bases and J by 1 base, with 9 bases between the two germline ends. The germline V gene encodes CDR1 KGHSH and CDR2 LQKENI. The CDR3 is 14 amino acids. The CDR3 bases are TGTGCCAGCTCACCAAACGACAATTCCTACGAGCAGTACTTC. Translation gives CASSPNDNSYEQYF. The complete variable domain, with remaining parts taken from reference TRBV18 and TRBJ2-7, reads NAGVMQNPRHLVRRRGQEARLRCSPMKGHSHVYWYRQLPEEGLKFMVYLQKENIIDESGMPKERFSAEFPKEGPSILRIQQVVRGDSAAYFCASSPNDNSYEQYFGPGTRLTVT.

Written as DNA, the CDR3 is TGTGCCAGCAGCTTAGCACACCAGGGTGGGGAGACCCAGTACTTC. Its translation: CASSLAHQGGETQYF. The chain combines TRBV7-2 with TRBJ2-5; possible D gene TRBD1, 5 bases. This CDR3 contains 15 residues. The germline V gene encodes CDR1 SGHTA and CDR2 FQGNSA. The V end was cut by 0 bases, the J end by 5 bases, with 13 bases between.

The CDR3 DNA sequence: TGTGCCAGCAGCTTGCGACTAGCGGGGTACAATGAGCAGTTCTTC. Its translation: CASSLRLAGYNEQFF. The chain uses TRBV7-3 and TRBJ2-1, with 11 positions matching TRBD2. Trimming at V came to 3 bases and at J to 4 bases, leaving 2 bases not matched to a gene. CDR3 length equals 15 residues. Germline loops: CDR1 SGHTA, CDR2 FQGTGA.

The V call is TRBV5-1, the J call TRBJ2-1; 14 positions agree with TRBD2. The germline V gene encodes CDR1 SGHRS and CDR2 YFSETQ. This CDR3 contains 17 residues. The V and J ends lost 3 bases and 4 bases, in that order; junction bases with no gene match: 6. The CDR3 region is CASSYQGLAGVYNEQFF. CDR3 sequence (DNA): TGCGCCAGCAGCTACCAGGGACTAGCGGGAGTTTACAATGAGCAGTTCTTC.